Only a few counts were recorded for the clone carrying this TCR beta chain. Its antigen is as yet unknown. Sequence at one end of the junction differs from germline and may be a read error. This sample stems from a study of cytomegalovirus exposure and HLA in healthy donors. General study results and limits: A later analysis reportedly found that, within productive TCRs, an Asian-associated ancestry cluster had fewer N-insertions than the mean observed across the roughly 670 donors. A later analysis found common viral pathogens apparently linked to several of the most significant clusters.

Researchers ran the PCR with 60 Vbeta and 13 Jbeta primers. The data were produced by immunoSEQ multiplex PCR, yet TCRdb's version contains in-frame clones alone and is incomplete. This table has fewer than 150,000 clones, 73% appearing once. This clonotype originated in a human donor in good health. The sample was PBMCs.

The CDR3: CSSKGLADEQFF. CDR3 coding DNA: TGTTCCAGCAAAGGGCTAGCAGATGAGCAGTTCTTC. The chain has TRBV7-9 and TRBJ2-1; D perhaps matches TRBD2 (5 bases). The CDR3 sequence is 12 residues long. Germline CDR1 SEHNR, CDR2 FQNEAQ (reference sequence).